This T cell receptor beta chain originates from a study of response to subunit inactivated influenza vaccine. Comment on this clonotype: Its antigen is unknown.

Broader study findings: Authors suggested that a seasonal influenza vaccination recruits few new T cells each time.

In TCRdb, the RT-PCR reads were re-called with MiXCR into one record per CDR3 protein. Here the sample spans 560,000 or so distinct CDR3 sequences, approximately 7.1% being singletons. Germline V gene lookup returns CDR1 DFQATT and CDR2 SNEGSKA (reference sequence). CDR3 size: 14 residues. J gave up 5 bases and V 3 bases, and 7 bases lay outside the gene matches. The receptor's source is a man between 45 and 75 years old who received an inactivated influenza vaccine. The chain couples TRBV20-1 to TRBJ2-5, with 9 nucleotides matching TRBD2. Source: PBMCs from blood, taken around 2 years after vaccination. Here the CDR3 DNA reads TGCAGTGCTAGTGCACTAGCGGGTTTGGAGACCCAGTACTTC. Protein sequence: CSASALAGLETQYF.